Below are 9 T cell receptor beta chains sequenced from a single sample in a study of cytomegalovirus exposure and HLA in healthy donors (TCRdb year 2017). The library was produced with the immunoSEQ multiplex PCR assay. For the multiplex PCR, a mixture combining 60 forward primers for TCR Vbeta segments and 13 reverse primers for TCR Jbeta segments was used. The clones in this table, taken by TCRdb from immuneACCESS, are in-frame only. Not every clone is retained; where verified, under half of the shortfall comes from an unresolved V gene, and the cause of the rest is unknown. Here the sample has more than 95,000 clones; about 72% occur a single time. The ten largest clones add up to around 15% of the sample. Sequenced material: PBMCs. These receptors were collected from a man over 45 in good health and CMV-seropositive.

This clone has only one observation. This chain links TRBV2 with TRBJ1-3; unclear D gene. The germline V and J ends were trimmed by 10 bases and 5 bases, with 15 bases remaining between them. Per the germline V gene, CDR1 is SNHLY and CDR2 is FYNNEI. The CDR3 contains 13 residues. CDR3 sequence: CATPKGGRNTIYF. The CDR3 bases are TGTGCCACCCCGAAGGGAGGGAGAAACACCATATATTTT.

The rearrangement joins TRBV6-6 to TRBJ2-4; no definite D call. V was shortened by 2 bases and J by 5 bases, with 10 bases between the two germline ends. CDR3 length: 14 amino acids. The V gene's germline CDR1 is MNHNY and CDR2 SVGAGI (reference sequence). The CDR3 sequence: CASSYLGLENIQYF. DNA of the CDR3: TGTGCCAGCAGTTACCTAGGTCTGGAAAACATTCAGTACTTC.

The CDR3 reads CAGTKTGGNYGYTF. CDR3 DNA sequence: TGTGCGGGGACTAAAACAGGGGGCAACTATGGCTACACCTTC. The chain uses TRBV7-9 and TRBJ1-2; 9 positions match TRBD1. The CDR3 spans 14 residues. CDR1 is SEHNR, CDR2 FQNEAQ, per germline (reference sequence).

A word on this clone: The conserved phenylalanine or tryptophan is not found at the CDR3 terminus, so this likely reflects a read error. The V call is TRBV7-2, the J call TRBJ1-2; 9 positions match TRBD1. Trimming took 5 bases from V and 3 from J; bases not matched to a gene: 4. The length of the CDR3 is 14 residues. The V gene's germline CDR1 is SGHTA and CDR2 FQGNSA. The CDR3 region is CASSRGQGDYGYTL. CDR3 sequence (DNA): TGTGCCAGCAGCCGGGGACAGGGCGACTATGGCTACACCCTC.

The chain has TRBV2 and TRBJ1-1; D call uncertain. V was cut by 1 base and J by 5 bases, with 14 bases left in between. The CDR3 has 15 amino acids. CDR1 and CDR2 (germline): SNHLY, FYNNEI. The CDR3 protein is CASSEEEGMGTEAFF. The DNA of the CDR3 is TGTGCCAGCAGTGAAGAGGAGGGAATGGGTACTGAAGCTTTCTTT.

The chain is built from TRBV27 and TRBJ1-5, with D perhaps matching TRBD1 (5 bases). Germline CDR1 MNHEY, CDR2 SMNVEV (reference sequence). This CDR3 spans 17 amino acids. Between the trimmed V and J ends, which lost 3 bases and 4 bases, there was a span of 19 bases. The CDR3 sequence is CASSLSGLVGGNQPQHF. The CDR3 DNA reads TGTGCCAGCAGTTTGTCGGGACTGGTCGGGGGGAATCAGCCCCAGCATTTT.

The chain uses TRBV29-1 and TRBJ2-3; D remains unclear. CDR1 and CDR2 from the germline V gene are SQVTM and ANQGSEA. This CDR3 contains 13 residues. V was pared by 3 bases and J by 1 base, with 8 bases between. CDR3 amino acids: CSVDRQGTDTQYF. CDR3 nucleotides: TGCAGCGTTGACCGGCAGGGCACAGATACGCAGTATTTT.

The V gene is TRBV28, the J gene TRBJ2-6, with D perhaps TRBD2 (5 bases). The germline V gene encodes CDR1 MDHEN and CDR2 SYDVKM. Deletions cut 4 bases from V and 4 bases from J, with 14 bases between. The CDR3 covers 16 residues. CDR3 protein: CASSSTGLGGANVLTF. CDR3 coding DNA: TGTGCCAGCAGTTCGACGGGGTTAGGGGGGGCCAACGTCCTGACTTTC.

This chain links TRBV9 with TRBJ2-3; tentatively, D is TRBD2 (6 bases). Germline values: CDR1 SGDLS, CDR2 YYNGEE. V lost 4 bases and J lost 3, with 9 bases in between. The CDR3 contains 13 residues. The CDR3 here is CASSLGTTDTQYF. In DNA, the CDR3 is TGTGCCAGCAGCCTGGGGACTACAGATACGCAGTATTTT.